This T cell receptor beta chain stems from a study of T cell repertoires in cytomegalovirus infection. Study-wide results and caveats: CMV-specific TCR beta clonotypes restricted by HLA-C dominated the ex vivo response.

TCRdb analysed the reads with MiXCR anew, one entry per CDR3 protein. The top ten clones hold roughly 13% of a sample with 450,000 to 650,000 distinct CDR3 sequences, around 27% of them seen once. Germline V gives CDR1 MNHEY, CDR2 SVGAGI. The CDR3 runs 14 residues. Trimming left V 6 bases short and J 2 bases short, with 13 bases between. As to this clonotype: Its specificity is not known.

The sequencing sample was made of PBMCs. This TCR was sampled from a human donor in good health (CMV status not recorded). Some clones in this sample may be carry-over from other donors' samples. V gene TRBV6-5 combines with J gene TRBJ2-5, with TRBD2 as a possible D gene (6 bases). The CDR3 reads CASRTTSSQETQYF. DNA for the CDR3: TGTGCCAGCAGAACCACTAGCAGTCAAGAGACCCAGTACTTC.